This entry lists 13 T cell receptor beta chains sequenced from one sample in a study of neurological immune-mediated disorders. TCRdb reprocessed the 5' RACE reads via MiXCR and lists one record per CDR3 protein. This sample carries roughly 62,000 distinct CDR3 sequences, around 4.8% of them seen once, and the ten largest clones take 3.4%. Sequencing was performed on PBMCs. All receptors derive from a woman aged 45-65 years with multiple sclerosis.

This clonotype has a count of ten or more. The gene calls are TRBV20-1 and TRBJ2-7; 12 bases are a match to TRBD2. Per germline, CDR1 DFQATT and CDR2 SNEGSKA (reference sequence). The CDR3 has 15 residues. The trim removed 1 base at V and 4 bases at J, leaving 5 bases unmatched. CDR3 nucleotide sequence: TGCAGTGCTAGAGGACTAGCGGGGGATCAATACGAGCAGTACTTC. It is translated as CSARGLAGDQYEQYF.

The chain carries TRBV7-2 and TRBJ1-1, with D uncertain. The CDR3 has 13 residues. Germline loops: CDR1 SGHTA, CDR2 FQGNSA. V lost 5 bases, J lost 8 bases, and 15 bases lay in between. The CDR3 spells CASSAGKGPEAFF. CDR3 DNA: TGTGCCAGCAGCGCGGGAAAGGGCCCCGAAGCTTTCTTT.

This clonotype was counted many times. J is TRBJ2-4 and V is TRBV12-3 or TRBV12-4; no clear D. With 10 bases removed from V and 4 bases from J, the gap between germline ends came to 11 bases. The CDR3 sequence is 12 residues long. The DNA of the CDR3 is TGTGCCACAATCTCCCCTAAAAACATTCAGTACTTC. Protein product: CATISPKNIQYF.

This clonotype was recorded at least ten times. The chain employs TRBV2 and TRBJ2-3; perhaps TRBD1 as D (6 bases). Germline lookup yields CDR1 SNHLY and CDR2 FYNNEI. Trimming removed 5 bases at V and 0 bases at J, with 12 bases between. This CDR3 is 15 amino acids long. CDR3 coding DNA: TGTGCCAGCAGTTCTGACAGGACTAGCACAGATACGCAGTATTTT. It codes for CASSSDRTSTDTQYF.

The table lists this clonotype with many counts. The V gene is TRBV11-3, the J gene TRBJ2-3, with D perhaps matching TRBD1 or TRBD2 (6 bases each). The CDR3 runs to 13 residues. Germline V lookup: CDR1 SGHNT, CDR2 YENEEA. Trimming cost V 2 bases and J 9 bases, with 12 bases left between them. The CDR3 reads CASSLSWGATQYF. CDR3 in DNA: TGTGCCAGCAGCTTATCATGGGGGGCCACGCAGTATTTT.

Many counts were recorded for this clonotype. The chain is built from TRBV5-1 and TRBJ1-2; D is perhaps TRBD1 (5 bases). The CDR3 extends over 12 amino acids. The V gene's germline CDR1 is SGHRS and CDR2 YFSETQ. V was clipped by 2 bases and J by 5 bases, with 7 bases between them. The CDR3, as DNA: TGCGCCAGCAGCTTTCCAGGGTATGGCTACACCTTC. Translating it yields CASSFPGYGYTF.

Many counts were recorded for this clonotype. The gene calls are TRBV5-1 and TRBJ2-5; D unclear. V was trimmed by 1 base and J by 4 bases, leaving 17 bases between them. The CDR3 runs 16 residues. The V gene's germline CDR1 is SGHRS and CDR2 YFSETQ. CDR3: CASSLNPGSKGETQYF. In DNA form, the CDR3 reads TGCGCCAGCAGCTTGAACCCCGGCAGTAAGGGAGAGACCCAGTACTTC.

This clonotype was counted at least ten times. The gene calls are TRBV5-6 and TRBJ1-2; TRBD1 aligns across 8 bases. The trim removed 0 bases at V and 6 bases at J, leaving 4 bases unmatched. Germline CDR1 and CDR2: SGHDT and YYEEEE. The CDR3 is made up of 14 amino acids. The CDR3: CASSLVTGVDGYTF. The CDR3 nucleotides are TGTGCCAGCAGCTTGGTGACAGGGGTAGATGGCTACACCTTC. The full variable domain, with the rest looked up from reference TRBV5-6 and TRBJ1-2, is DAGVTQSPTHLIKTRGQQVTLRCSPKSGHDTVSWYQQALGQGPQFIFQYYEEEERQRGNFPDRFSGHQFPNYSSELNVNALLLGDSALYLCASSLVTGVDGYTFGSGTRLTVV.

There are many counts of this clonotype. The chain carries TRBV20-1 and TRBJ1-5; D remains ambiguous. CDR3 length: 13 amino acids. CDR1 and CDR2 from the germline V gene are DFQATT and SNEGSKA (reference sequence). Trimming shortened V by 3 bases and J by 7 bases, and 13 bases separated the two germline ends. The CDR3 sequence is CSASILKAQPQHF. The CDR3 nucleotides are TGCAGTGCTAGCATTCTTAAGGCACAGCCCCAGCATTTT.

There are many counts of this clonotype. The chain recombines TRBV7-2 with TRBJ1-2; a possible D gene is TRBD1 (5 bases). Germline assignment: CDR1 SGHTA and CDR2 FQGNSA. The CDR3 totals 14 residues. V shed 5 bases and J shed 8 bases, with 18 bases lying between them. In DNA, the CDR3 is TGTGCCAGCAGCCGGGACGGCGGCTATGAGGGCTACACCTTC. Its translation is CASSRDGGYEGYTF.

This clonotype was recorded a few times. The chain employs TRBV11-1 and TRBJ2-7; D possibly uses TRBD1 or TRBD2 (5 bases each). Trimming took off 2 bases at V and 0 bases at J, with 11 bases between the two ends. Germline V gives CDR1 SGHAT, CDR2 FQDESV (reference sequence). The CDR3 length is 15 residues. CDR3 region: CASSLQGDPSYEQYF. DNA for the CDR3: TGTGCCAGCAGCTTACAAGGGGACCCCTCCTACGAGCAGTACTTC.

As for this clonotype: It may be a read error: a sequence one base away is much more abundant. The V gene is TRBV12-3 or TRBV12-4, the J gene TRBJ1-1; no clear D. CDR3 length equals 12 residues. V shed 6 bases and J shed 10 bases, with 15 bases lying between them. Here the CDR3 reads CASSPNGEGAFF. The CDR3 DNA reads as TGTGCCAGCAGCCCCAACGGGGAGGGAGCTTTCTTT.

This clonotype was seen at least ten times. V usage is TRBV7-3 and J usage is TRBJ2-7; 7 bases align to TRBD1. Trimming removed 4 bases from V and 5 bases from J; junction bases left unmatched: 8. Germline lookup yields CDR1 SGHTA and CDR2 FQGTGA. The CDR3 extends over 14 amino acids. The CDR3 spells CASSSTGRGDEQYF. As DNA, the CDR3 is TGTGCCAGCAGCTCGACAGGGCGAGGGGACGAGCAGTACTTC.